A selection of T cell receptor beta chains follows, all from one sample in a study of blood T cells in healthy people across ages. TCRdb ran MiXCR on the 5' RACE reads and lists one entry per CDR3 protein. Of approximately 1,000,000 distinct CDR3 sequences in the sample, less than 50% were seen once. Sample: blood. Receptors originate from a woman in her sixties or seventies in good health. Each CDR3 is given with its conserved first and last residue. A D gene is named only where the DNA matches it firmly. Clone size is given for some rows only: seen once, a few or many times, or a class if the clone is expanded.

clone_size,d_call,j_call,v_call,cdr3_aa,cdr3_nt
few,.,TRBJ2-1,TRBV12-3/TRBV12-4,CASSLPQGSYNEQFF,TGTGCCAGCAGTTTGCCGCAGGGCTCCTACAATGAGCAGTTCTTC
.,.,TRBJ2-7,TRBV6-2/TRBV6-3,CASSPIGRIVSYEQYF,TGTGCCAGCAGCCCCATAGGCAGAATAGTCTCCTACGAGCAGTACTTC
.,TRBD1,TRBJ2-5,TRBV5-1,CASSLELGGGETQYF,TGCGCCAGCAGCTTGGAATTAGGGGGCGGGGAGACCCAGTACTTC
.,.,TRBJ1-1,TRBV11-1,CASSRGGQPNTEAFF,TGTGCCAGCAGCCGCGGTGGACAGCCAAACACTGAAGCTTTCTTT
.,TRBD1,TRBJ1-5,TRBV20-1,CSALRTGTGNQPQHF,TGCAGTGCTCTCCGGACAGGGACGGGCAATCAGCCCCAGCATTTT
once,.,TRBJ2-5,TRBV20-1,CSARGARQYF,TGCAGTGCTAGAGGGGCCCGTCAGTACTTC
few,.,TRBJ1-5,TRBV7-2,CASSLFKGGNQPQHF,TGTGCCAGCAGCTTATTCAAGGGGGGCAATCAGCCCCAGCATTTT
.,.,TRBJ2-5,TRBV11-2,CASSLEPETQYF,TGTGCCAGCAGCTTAGAACCAGAGACCCAGTACTTC
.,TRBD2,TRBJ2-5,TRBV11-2,CASSLGSSGRKTQYF,TGTGCCAGCAGCTTAGGCTCTAGCGGGAGGAAGACCCAGTACTTC
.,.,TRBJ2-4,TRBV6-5,CATYLAGEQYF,TGTGCCACCTACCTCGCGGGTGAGCAGTACTTC
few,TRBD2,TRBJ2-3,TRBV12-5,CASGTSGRGTDTQYF,TGTGCTAGTGGGACCAGCGGGAGGGGAACAGATACGCAGTATTTT
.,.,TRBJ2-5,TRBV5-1,CASSLAGRTEETQYF,TGCGCCAGCAGCTTGGCCGGCAGAACCGAAGAGACCCAGTACTTC
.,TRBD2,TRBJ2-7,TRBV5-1,CASSSRLAGGPSDEQYF,TGCGCCAGCAGCTCCCGGTTAGCGGGAGGGCCCTCAGACGAGCAGTACTTC
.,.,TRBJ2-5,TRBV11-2,CASSLALDKWETQYF,TGTGCCAGCAGCTTAGCTTTAGATAAGTGGGAGACCCAGTACTTC
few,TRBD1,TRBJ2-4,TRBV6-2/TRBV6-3,CASSYPLHGTGQKNIQYF,TGTGCCAGCAGTTACCCCCTGCACGGGACAGGACAAAAAAACATTCAGTACTTC
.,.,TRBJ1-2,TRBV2,CASSRTTPGYTF,TGTGCCAGCAGTAGGACAACCCCTGGCTACACCTTC